The clone carrying this T cell receptor (beta chain) was found a few times. Its antigen is still unknown. Germline V gene data show CDR1 as SQVTM and CDR2 as ANQGSEA. The V and J ends lost 0 bases and 3 bases respectively, with 12 bases between them. This CDR3 is built from 14 residues. One entry per CDR3 protein, called by TCRdb with MiXCR from the 5' RACE reads. This table holds roughly 310,000 distinct CDR3 sequences, about 15% found once. The sample originates from a study of T-cell memory formation after mild COVID-19. Looking at the study overall: Largely donor-specific TCR clusters were found.

General study points: For second-wave clones that peaked at day 37, SARS-CoV-2 specificity went unverified. Pre-infection memory harbored some responding clones, suggesting cross-reactive memory joined. Contracting clones from day 15 to 85 showed balanced CD4/CD8; later expanders favored CD4+.

Input material: PBMCs or a T cell subset sorted from them (not recorded which). This chain uses TRBV29-1 with TRBJ2-7; weak D call: TRBD1 (7 bases). This sequence was found in a young man who had mild COVID-19 (a few samples of this study predate the infection). Cell type and time point are not known. In nucleotides, the CDR3 is TGCAGCGTTGAAGACGGCCAGGGGGGCTACGAGCAGTACTTC. This translates into CSVEDGQGGYEQYF.